Listed below are T cell receptor beta chains from one sample, sequenced in a study of T cell responses to AZD1222 COVID-19 vaccine. Assay: immunoSEQ multiplex PCR; the TCRdb copy retains only in-frame clones and omits some. The sample lists some 150,000 clones; 90% were seen once. The sample consisted of peripheral blood, taken on day 0 of AZD1222 vaccination. Source of these receptors: an adult in good health. CDR3s include the opening cysteine and the closing phenylalanine or tryptophan. D genes are given only for firm matches. Some rows have no size entry. The others give once, few or many, or a class for an expanded clone.

v_call,j_call,d_call,clone_size,cdr3_aa,cdr3_nt
TRBV15,TRBJ2-7,-,-,CATSRGPSVSSYEQYF,TGTGCCACCAGCAGGGGCCCTAGCGTCTCCTCCTACGAGCAGTACTTC
TRBV5-6,TRBJ1-2,-,-,CASSLDRTNYGYTF,TGTGCCAGCAGCTTGGACAGGACTAACTATGGCTACACCTTC
TRBV7-2,TRBJ1-1,-,-,CASSLELGNTEAFF,TGTGCCAGCAGCTTAGAACTAGGGAACACTGAAGCTTTCTTT
TRBV12-3/TRBV12-4,TRBJ1-1,TRBD1,-,CASSLAGGTEAFF,TGTGCCAGCAGTTTGGCAGGGGGCACTGAAGCTTTCTTT
TRBV12-3/TRBV12-4,TRBJ1-2,-,-,CASSLGAYGYTF,TGTGCCAGCAGTTTAGGAGCTTATGGCTACACCTTC
TRBV7-3,TRBJ1-2,-,-,CASSLGPNDYGYTF,TGTGCCAGCAGCTTAGGGCCCAACGACTATGGCTACACCTTC
TRBV2,TRBJ1-1,-,-,CASVNWAGTNTEAFF,TGTGCCAGCGTGAACTGGGCTGGTACGAACACTGAAGCTTTCTTT
TRBV18,TRBJ1-5,-,-,CASSLNLGNQPQHF,TGTGCCAGCTCACTTAATTTGGGCAATCAGCCCCAGCATTTT
TRBV19,TRBJ1-2,TRBD1,-,CASTPGQGNYGYTF,TGTGCCAGTACCCCGGGACAGGGAAACTATGGCTACACCTTC
TRBV9,TRBJ2-2,-,-,CASSAPTLQAGELFF,TGTGCCAGCTCGGCACCAACCCTCCAGGCCGGGGAGCTGTTTTTT
TRBV6-5,TRBJ2-2,-,-,CASSYFTGELFF,TGTGCCAGCAGTTACTTCACCGGGGAGCTGTTTTTT
TRBV7-2,TRBJ1-2,TRBD1,-,CASSLAGQGAGGYTF,TGTGCCAGCAGCTTAGCGGGACAGGGGGCGGGAGGCTACACCTTC
TRBV27,TRBJ1-1,-,-,CASSPSSGRGTEAFF,TGTGCCAGCAGTCCCTCATCAGGGAGGGGCACTGAAGCTTTCTTT
TRBV7-2,TRBJ2-5,TRBD1,-,CASSLQTGGSQETQYF,TGTGCCAGCAGCCTACAGACAGGGGGCTCTCAAGAGACCCAGTACTTC
TRBV7-2,TRBJ1-6,-,-,CASSPQHNSPLHF,TGTGCCAGCAGCCCGCAACATAATTCACCCCTCCACTTT
TRBV18,TRBJ2-1,-,-,CASSPRRDSLNEQFF,TGTGCCAGCTCACCACGTCGGGACTCTCTAAATGAGCAGTTCTTC
TRBV24-1,TRBJ1-5,-,-,CATRGRTQPQHF,TGTGCCACCAGGGGACGCACCCAGCCCCAGCATTTT
TRBV25-1,TRBJ1-6,-,-,CASSDSGAVRSPLHF,TGTGCCAGCAGTGATTCAGGGGCAGTTCGGTCACCCCTCCACTTT
TRBV10-1,TRBJ2-7,-,-,CASRGLASRAYEQYF,TGCGCCAGCAGGGGTCTAGCGTCTAGGGCCTACGAGCAGTACTTC
TRBV10-3,TRBJ2-3,-,-,CAIIPGDGTDTQYF,TGTGCCATCATTCCCGGGGACGGCACAGATACGCAGTATTTT
TRBV7-9,TRBJ2-1,TRBD1,-,CASSQGQGAANEQFF,TGTGCCAGCAGTCAGGGACAGGGGGCGGCAAATGAGCAGTTCTTC
TRBV13,TRBJ1-1,-,-,CASSVRGTEAFF,TGTGCCAGCAGCGTTAGGGGGACTGAAGCTTTCTTT
TRBV3-1/TRBV3-2,TRBJ1-6,-,-,CASSPQGRNSPLHF,TGTGCCAGCAGCCCACAGGGAAGGAATTCACCCCTCCACTTT
TRBV6-6,TRBJ1-2,-,-,CASREGRGYGYTF,TGTGCCAGCAGGGAGGGGAGGGGCTATGGCTACACCTTC
TRBV7-2,TRBJ2-1,-,-,CASSARLNNNEQFF,TGTGCCAGCAGCGCCCGACTCAATAACAATGAGCAGTTCTTC
TRBV7-9,TRBJ1-2,-,-,CASSARDFNYGYTF,TGTGCCAGCAGCGCCCGGGACTTTAACTATGGCTACACCTTC
TRBV18,TRBJ1-3,TRBD1,-,CASSPPGQTRNTIYF,TGTGCCAGCTCACCCCCGGGACAGACCAGAAACACCATATATTTT
TRBV18,TRBJ1-1,-,-,CASSPRKTGATEAFF,TGTGCCAGCTCACCCCGAAAAACAGGAGCCACTGAAGCTTTCTTT
TRBV2,TRBJ1-2,TRBD1,-,CANWTGGGGYTF,TGTGCCAACTGGACAGGGGGCGGTGGCTACACCTTC
TRBV19,TRBJ1-2,TRBD1,once,CASSRGTGAYGYTF,TGTGCCAGTAGCCGTGGGACAGGGGCCTATGGCTACACCTTC
TRBV7-9,TRBJ1-6,-,-,CASSPGPYNSPLHF,TGTGCCAGCAGCCCCGGGCCCTATAATTCACCCCTCCACTTT
TRBV12-3/TRBV12-4,TRBJ2-3,-,-,CASSALADTQYF,TGTGCCAGCAGTGCCCTTGCAGATACGCAGTATTTT
TRBV12-3/TRBV12-4,TRBJ2-2,-,few,CASSLTAGELFF,TGTGCCAGCAGTTTGACCGCCGGGGAGCTGTTTTTT
TRBV9,TRBJ2-5,-,-,CASSVARGRQETQYF,TGTGCCAGCAGCGTAGCTCGGGGGAGACAAGAGACCCAGTACTTC
TRBV14,TRBJ1-6,-,few,CASSVRNPGTRGSPLHF,TGTGCCAGCAGCGTTCGAAACCCGGGGACCCGCGGTTCACCCCTCCACTTT
TRBV10-3,TRBJ2-1,-,-,CAISESNSPGQFF,TGTGCCATCAGTGAGTCGAATTCTCCAGGCCAGTTCTTC
TRBV28,TRBJ2-7,-,few,CATSGTPYEQYF,TGTGCAACTAGTGGGACCCCCTACGAGCAGTACTTC
TRBV6-5,TRBJ2-7,-,-,CASSYTRAYEQYF,TGTGCCAGCAGTTACACCAGGGCCTACGAGCAGTACTTC